The 18 T cell receptor beta chains below all came from one sample that was sequenced in a study of tumor-infiltrating lymphocytes in primary liver carcinoma. Alongside blood RNA obtained from unsorted whole blood, germline DNA was also extracted. TCR beta cDNA was made from approximately 500 ng total RNA with a constant-region primer. Libraries covering TCR beta were generated through three nested multiplex PCR rounds (using a slightly modified ARM-PCR). For approximately 9 cycles apiece, the opening two PCR rounds ran with TRBV1-TRBV30 forward primers and a C-beta reverse primer. TCRdb recomputed calls from the multiplex PCR reads with MiXCR, one row per CDR3 protein. The sample holds almost 200,000 distinct CDR3 sequences, less than 65% seen once. Sequencing was done on a sample of peripheral blood. Receptor source: a woman aged 60 to 75 with primary liver carcinoma and hepatitis B virus infection.

The chain has TRBV10-2 and TRBJ1-3, with 10 bases matching TRBD1. V lost 6 bases to trimming and J lost 4 bases; unmatched junction nucleotides: 3. CDR3 length: 14 amino acids. Germline loops: CDR1 WSHSY, CDR2 SAAADI. Here the CDR3 DNA reads TGCGCCAGCAGACTGACAGGGGGCGGAAACACCATATATTTT. As protein: CASRLTGGGNTIYF.

V usage is TRBV9 and J usage is TRBJ2-7, with D perhaps TRBD2 (5 bases). Germline values: CDR1 SGDLS, CDR2 YYNGEE. V shed 5 bases and J shed 2 bases, with 17 bases lying between them. This CDR3 comprises 15 residues. CDR3 residues: CASSPMPLAPYEQYF. The CDR3 region has the DNA TGTGCCAGCAGTCCCATGCCGCTAGCCCCCTACGAGCAGTACTTC.

As to this clonotype: Just one base apart from a much larger clone, this may be a read error. V gene TRBV6-5 combines with J gene TRBJ2-3; D not resolved. This CDR3 has 15 residues. V lost 8 bases and J lost 0, with 15 bases in between. Germline loops: CDR1 MNHEY, CDR2 SVGAGI. The CDR3 sequence: CASGSGETSTDTQYF. As DNA, the CDR3 is TGTGCCAGCGGTTCTGGGGAAACTAGCACAGATACGCAGTATTTT.

For this clonotype: At one end, the junction sequence differs from germline, possibly due to a read error. The rearrangement links TRBV6-6 to TRBJ2-3; D may be TRBD1 (5 bases). Looked up from germline, CDR1 is MNHNY and CDR2 is SVGAGI (reference sequence). The CDR3 loop spans 13 amino acids. CDR3 region: CVSSIIRGDTQYF. The CDR3 DNA reads TGTGTCAGCAGTATAATTAGGGGAGATACGCAGTATTTT.

As to this clonotype: This may be a read error: a much more frequent sequence differs by one nucleotide. The chain has TRBV6-1 and TRBJ1-6; 8 bases map to TRBD1. Looked up from germline, CDR1 is MNHNS and CDR2 is SASEGT. J lost 7 bases, V lost 0 bases, and 11 bases had no gene match. The CDR3 runs to 18 residues. The CDR3 loop reads CASSEALTGEFRNSPLHF. DNA for the CDR3: TGTGCCAGCAGTGAAGCTTTGACAGGGGAATTTCGGAATTCACCCCTCCACTTT.

V gene TRBV6-6 combines with J gene TRBJ2-5, with TRBD1 matching over 11 bases. J was trimmed by 7 bases and V by 5 bases; bases with no gene match: 9. The CDR3 consists of 15 residues. Germline-derived CDR1 and CDR2 are MNHNY and SVGAGI (reference sequence). CDR3 loop: CASSERTGGIATQYF. The DNA for the CDR3 is TGTGCCAGCAGTGAAAGGACAGGGGGCATCGCGACCCAGTACTTC.

This clonotype came up a few times. The chain employs TRBV5-1 and TRBJ2-7; no clear D gene. The ends were cut back, 1 base at V and 3 bases at J, with 11 bases in the middle. The germline V gene encodes CDR1 SGHRS and CDR2 YFSETQ. This CDR3 spans 14 amino acids. DNA for the CDR3: TGCGCCAGCAGCTTGATCAGCGCGGACTACGAGCAGTACTTC. Residues: CASSLISADYEQYF.

In its sample, this clonotype was seen once. A much larger clone lies a single base off, so this may be a read error. This chain connects TRBV12-5 to TRBJ2-1, with TRBD2 matching over 7 bases. This CDR3 is built from 15 residues. Germline CDR1 reads LGHNT; CDR2 reads FRNRAP. As DNA, the CDR3 is TGTGCTAGGGGTTTGGTACGCGGACTAGAGCATGAGCAGTTCTTC. Protein product: CARGLVRGLEHEQFF.

This clonotype was observed many times. The V and J genes are TRBV6-5 and TRBJ2-7, with 9 bases fitting TRBD2. The CDR3 contains 15 residues. The V and J ends lost 5 bases and 2 bases, in that order; junction bases with no gene match: 7. The germline gives CDR1 MNHEY, CDR2 SVGAGI. Written as DNA, the CDR3 is TGTGCCAGCAGTACCAGGCTAGCGGGAACCTACGAGCAGTACTTC. It specifies CASSTRLAGTYEQYF.

The J gene is TRBJ2-5, the V gene TRBV6-5, with D possibly matching TRBD2 (6 bases). V was clipped by 3 bases and J by 11 bases, with 16 bases between them. The CDR3 loop spans 13 amino acids. In germline, CDR1 is MNHEY, CDR2 SVGAGI. Written as DNA, the CDR3 is TGTGCCAGCAGTTATGGACTAACGCGCAAGCAGTACTTC. This translates into CASSYGLTRKQYF.

This clonotype was detected a few times. CDR3 in DNA: TGTGCCAGCAGCACCGGACTAGCGGGTTGGAGCACAGATACGCAGTATTTT. Protein: CASSTGLAGWSTDTQYF. The chain carries TRBV7-9 and TRBJ2-3; TRBD2 agrees at 11 bases. J gave up 0 bases and V 5 bases, and 7 bases lay outside the gene matches. From germline, CDR1 is SEHNR and CDR2 FQNEAQ (reference sequence). This CDR3 comprises 17 residues.

This clonotype is a singleton in its sample. The CDR3 spells CASSLRGAGTQYF. CDR3 nucleotide sequence: TGTGCCAGCAGCTTAAGGGGAGCGGGGACCCAGTACTTC. V usage is TRBV11-2 and J usage is TRBJ2-5, with D maybe TRBD2 (6 bases). CDR1 is SGHAT and CDR2 is FQNNGV in the germline V gene. V lost 2 bases and J 7 bases, leaving 11 bases between the germline ends. This CDR3 has 13 residues.

Notes on this clonotype: The junction does not match germline at one end; this may be a read error. The rearrangement joins TRBV11-3 to TRBJ2-7; a possible D gene is TRBD2 (5 bases). Germline CDR1 and CDR2: SGHNT and YENEEA. The CDR3 totals 14 residues. CDR3 coding DNA: TGTACCAGCAGCGTGACGAGCGGAGCTTACGAGCAATACTTC. Translating gives CTSSVTSGAYEQYF.

Of note for this clonotype: This could be a read error, since a much larger clone is one nucleotide away. For the CDR3, the DNA is TGTGCCAGCAGCTACGACAGAGCCTACGAGCGGTACTTC. It yields the protein CASSYDRAYERYF. This sequence joins TRBV6-6 and TRBJ2-7, with D maybe TRBD1 (5 bases). The CDR3 has 13 amino acids. Germline V gives CDR1 MNHNY, CDR2 SVGAGI (reference sequence).

As regards this clonotype: At one end, the junction sequence differs from germline, possibly due to a read error. The chain uses TRBV29-1 and TRBJ1-5; TRBD1 agrees at 7 bases. The CDR3 is 14 amino acids. The germline gives CDR1 SQVTM, CDR2 ANQGSEA. This chain's CDR3 is CSVSSGQTNQSQRF. The CDR3 DNA follows: TGCAGCGTTTCGTCGGGACAGACCAATCAGTCCCAGCGTTTT. The whole variable domain, filled in from reference TRBV29-1 and TRBJ1-5, reads SAVISQKPSRDICQRGTSLTIQCQVDSQVTMMFWYRQQPGQSLTLIATANQGSEATYESGFVIDKFPISRPNLTFSTLTVSNMSPEDSSIYLCSVSSGQTNQSQRFGDGTRLSIL.

The sample holds many counts of this clonotype. The chain recombines TRBV6-6 with TRBJ1-5; D gene ambiguous. The CDR3 sequence is 12 residues long. Trimming left V 7 bases short and J 4 bases short, with 8 bases between. The germline V gene has CDR1 MNHNY and CDR2 SVGAGI (reference sequence). Here the CDR3 reads CASNDQNQPQHF. CDR3 sequence (DNA): TGTGCCAGCAACGATCAGAATCAGCCCCAGCATTTT.

This clonotype came up a few times. A clone one base away is much larger, so this may be a read error. The chain links TRBV12-3 or TRBV12-4 to TRBJ1-3; unclear D gene. This CDR3 spans 12 amino acids. The CDR3 loop is CASSFSGNTVYF. CDR3 nucleotide sequence: TGTGCCAGCAGTTTCTCTGGAAACACCGTATATTTT.

This rearrangement joins TRBV2 to TRBJ2-2, with 7 bases fitting TRBD1. This CDR3 has 15 residues. With 8 bases clipped from V and 2 bases from J, the junction kept 8 bases outside the gene matches. Germline-derived CDR1 and CDR2 are SNHLY and FYNNEI. The CDR3 bases are TGTGCCAGCGCCCGCCGGGACAGAAACACCGGGGAGCTGTTTTTT. Protein: CASARRDRNTGELFF.